Included here is one T cell receptor beta chain sequence, with context. Antigen unknown. These data come from a study of post-analysis software for immune sequencing data. Turning to the study itself: The cohort encompassed relapsing-remitting, secondary progressive and progressive-relapsing multiple sclerosis disease courses.

The CDR3 consists of 13 residues. CDR1 and CDR2 (germline): SGDLS, YYNGEE. V was cut by 7 bases and J by 5 bases, with 13 bases left in between. Unique-molecular-identifier-tagged TCR beta cDNA libraries were used. One entry per CDR3 protein, called by TCRdb with MiXCR from the PCR reads. This sample carries about 770,000 distinct CDR3 sequences, around 45% of them seen once, and the ten largest clones take approximately 4.4%. Study-level results: Patients carried roughly five TRBV segments more frequently than controls did, and TRBV5-6, TRBV5-1 and TRBV20-1 were among them.

This receptor was identified in a girl between 5 and 17 years old with multiple sclerosis. The sample consisted of blood. The V and J genes are TRBV9 and TRBJ1-5, with D perhaps matching TRBD1 (5 bases). The CDR3 sequence is CASGGSGDQPQHF. In nucleotides, the CDR3 is TGTGCCAGCGGGGGTTCCGGCGATCAGCCCCAGCATTTT.